This entry lists 18 T cell receptor beta chains sequenced from one sample in a study of tumor and adjacent non-tumor tissue in lung cancer. The library came from three nested PCR rounds adapted from ARM-PCR protocols. TCRdb fed the multiplex PCR reads into MiXCR, producing one record per CDR3 protein. The sample yields 90,000 to 100,000 distinct CDR3 sequences, roughly 80% seen once. No cell sorting was done before RNA was extracted from the tissue. This non-tumor lung sample came from over 3 cm beyond the tumor edge. The sequencing sample was made of distant non-tumor lung tissue. The receptors here all came from a man in his sixties with small cell lung cancer.

Concerning this clonotype itself: At one of its ends the junction is not consistent with the germline gene, which may arise from a read error. The CDR3 DNA is TGTACCAGCAGTTTAGGGGACAGTACAGGTAATGAGCTGTTCTTC. It specifies CTSSLGDSTGNELFF. The genes are TRBV12-3 or TRBV12-4 and TRBJ2-1, with 7 positions matching TRBD1. The CDR3 length is 15 residues.

With regard to this clonotype: One base away lies a much larger clone, so this may be a sequencing read error. The CDR3 sequence is CVSNLDRGLTDTQYF. CDR3 nucleotide sequence: TGTGTCAGCAACCTCGACAGGGGGCTGACAGATACGCAGTATTTT. The V gene is TRBV12-3 or TRBV12-4, the J gene TRBJ2-3; 10 bases match TRBD1. The CDR3 runs to 15 residues.

In nucleotides, the CDR3 is TGTGCCAGCGGTTACTCCCCTCGGGCGGAGACCCAGTACTTC. As protein: CASGYSPRAETQYF. The chain recombines TRBV6-1 with TRBJ2-5; D gene ambiguous. The V gene lost 8 bases and the J gene lost 5 bases, with 18 bases spanning the gap. CDR1 is MNHNS and CDR2 is SASEGT in the germline V gene. The CDR3 runs to 14 residues.

Within the sample, this clonotype is medium-sized. This rearrangement joins TRBV29-1 to TRBJ2-7; perhaps TRBD2 as D (6 bases). With 6 bases removed from V and 5 bases from J, the gap between germline ends came to 14 bases. CDR1 is SQVTM, CDR2 ANQGSEA, per germline. The CDR3 spans 12 residues. CDR3 amino acids: CSVRTGGNEQYV. The CDR3 DNA reads as TGCAGCGTACGGACCGGGGGAAACGAGCAGTACGTC.

To note about this clonotype: Germline is not matched at one junction end, which may reflect a read error. The V call is TRBV11-1, the J call TRBJ2-1; D is undetermined. Germline CDR1 reads SGHAT; CDR2 reads FQDESV (reference sequence). This CDR3 has 15 residues. The CDR3 DNA follows: TGTGCCAACAGCTTAGTCGAGGCATCCTACAATGATCAGTTCTTC. The encoded protein is CANSLVEASYNDQFF.

This clonotype was observed a single time. The rearrangement uses TRBV5-5 and TRBJ2-1, with TRBD2 matching over 11 bases. Germline assignment: CDR1 SGHKS and CDR2 YYEKEE (reference sequence). CDR3 size: 20 residues. Trimming removed 5 bases from V and 8 bases from J; junction bases left unmatched: 24. The CDR3 nucleotides read TGTGCCAGCAGGTCTGGGACTAGCGGAACCCTTTTGTCCCTGGAGGATGAGCAGTTCTTC. Translating gives CASRSGTSGTLLSLEDEQFF. Full variable domain (outside the CDR3, taken from reference TRBV5-5 and TRBJ2-1): DAGVTQSPTHLIKTRGQQVTLRCSPISGHKSVSWYQQVLGQGPQFIFQYYEKEERGRGNFPDRFSARQFPNYSSELNVNALLLGDSALYLCASRSGTSGTLLSLEDEQFFGPGTRLTVL.

The chain recombines TRBV20-1 with TRBJ1-1; D is perhaps TRBD1 (5 bases). CDR3 size: 18 residues. CDR1 and CDR2 from the germline V gene are DFQATT and SNEGSKA (reference sequence). Trimming left V 0 bases short and J 10 bases short, with 30 bases between. DNA for the CDR3: TGCAGTGCTAGAGATCCTGGGACCCGCTCGGTGCGGAACATTGGAGCTTTCTTT. Amino acid sequence: CSARDPGTRSVRNIGAFF.

The chain combines TRBV11-3 with TRBJ2-1; TRBD2 might be the D (6 bases). V was clipped by 0 bases and J by 9 bases, with 24 bases between them. CDR3 size: 18 residues. Germline V gives CDR1 SGHNT, CDR2 YENEEA. The CDR3 nucleotides are TGTGCCAGCAGCTTAGATGGGGTGGGGCTAGTGGGGGGAGGTGAGCAGTTCTTC. Its translation: CASSLDGVGLVGGGEQFF.

The chain links TRBV12-3 or TRBV12-4 to TRBJ2-5; 9 bases are shared with TRBD2. The J segment lost 13 bases and the V segment lost 8 bases, leaving 20 bases of the junction unmatched. The length of the CDR3 is 15 residues. For the CDR3, the DNA is TGTGCCAGCTGTCCCTATAGCGGGGGACAAGAGACACGGTACTTC. The encoded protein is CASCPYSGGQETRYF.

The chain employs TRBV2 and TRBJ2-2; TRBD1 matches at 7 bases. Germline V gene data show CDR1 as SNHLY and CDR2 as FYNNEI. Unmatched junction bases numbered 16, after V lost 10 bases and J lost 8 bases. The CDR3 sequence is 15 residues long. The CDR3, as DNA: TGTGCCACCCAATCAGGGACAGTGAGGACTGGGGAGCTGTTTTTT. It translates to CATQSGTVRTGELFF.

V gene TRBV5-1 combines with J gene TRBJ2-1; no firm D call. Trimming removed 1 base from V and 2 bases from J, with 13 bases in between. The CDR3 sequence is 16 residues long. The germline V gene encodes CDR1 SGHRS and CDR2 YFSETQ. CDR3 nucleotides: TGCGCCAGCAGCTTGAGGCAGCCAAGCCCCTACAATGAGCAGTTCTTC. The encoded protein is CASSLRQPSPYNEQFF.

The chain employs TRBV5-1 and TRBJ2-7; 10 positions agree with TRBD2. V lost 3 bases to trimming and J lost 6 bases; unmatched junction nucleotides: 6. Germline CDR1 SGHRS, CDR2 YFSETQ. There are 14 residues in the CDR3. The CDR3: CASSSGLADSEQYV. In DNA, the CDR3 is TGCGCCAGCAGCTCCGGACTAGCGGATAGCGAGCAGTACGTC.

This clonotype has a count of ten or more. V usage is TRBV4-2 and J usage is TRBJ2-4; no clear D. In germline, CDR1 is LGHNA, CDR2 YNFKEQ. This CDR3 spans 19 amino acids. V lost 1 base and J lost 2, with 21 bases in between. CDR3 sequence: CASSQAARSSLTSKNIQYF. Here the CDR3 DNA reads TGTGCCAGCAGCCAAGCCGCAAGGTCCTCGCTGACCTCCAAAAACATTCAGTACTTC.

Notes on this clonotype: The germline gene is not matched at one end of the junction; a read error may be the cause. The chain couples TRBV4-2 to TRBJ2-5; unclear D gene. The CDR3 sequence is 13 residues long. Germline V gene sequence: CDR1 LGHNA, CDR2 YNFKEQ. The CDR3 loop reads CASSQEVEETQYF. CDR3 coding DNA: TGTGCTAGCAGCCAAGAAGTAGAGGAGACCCAGTACTTC.

The chain is built from TRBV29-1 and TRBJ2-7, with 9 bases matching TRBD1. Per germline, CDR1 SQVTM and CDR2 ANQGSEA. This CDR3 spans 22 amino acids. The CDR3 DNA sequence: TGCAGCGCCGGACGGGACAGGGTATATTGGGAAGTTGGGCGGGAGCCCTACTACGAGAAGTACGTC. Translation gives CSAGRDRVYWEVGREPYYEKYV.

Note on this clonotype: This may be a read error: a much more frequent sequence differs by one nucleotide. In DNA form, the CDR3 reads TGCGCCAGCAGGCCCCAACCCGTCCTAGCGGGTGGGAATACGCAGTATTTT. It translates to CASRPQPVLAGGNTQYF. V gene TRBV5-1 combines with J gene TRBJ2-3; 8 bases agree with TRBD2. Germline V lookup: CDR1 SGHRS, CDR2 YFSETQ. V shed 5 bases and J 7 bases; nucleotides not matched to a gene: 18. CDR3 size: 17 residues. Looking up the rest from reference TRBV5-1 and TRBJ2-3 gives the full variable domain: KAGVTQTPRYLIKTRGQQVTLSCSPISGHRSVSWYQQTPGQGLQFLFEYFSETQRNKGNFPGRFSGRQFSNSRSEMNVSTLELGDSALYLCASRPQPVLAGGNTQYFGPGTRLTVL.

This clonotype was seen repeatedly, ten times or more. The rearrangement uses TRBV5-5 and TRBJ1-1, with 9 bases lining up with TRBD1. The CDR3 extends over 13 amino acids. The V and J ends lost 3 bases and 4 bases, in that order; junction bases with no gene match: 1. The germline CDR1 and CDR2 sequences are SGHKS and YYEKEE (reference sequence). CDR3 region: CASSWDRATEAFF. The CDR3 nucleotides are TGTGCCAGCAGCTGGGACAGGGCCACTGAAGCTTTCTTT.

About this clonotype: The CDR3 does not close with the conserved phenylalanine or tryptophan, likely indicating a read error. No DNA is shown, since the ends of the CDR3 on it are uncertain; the CDR3 is the one TCRdb lists. The V gene is TRBV5-3, the J gene TRBJ2-1. TRBV5-3 is an ORF, with its function uncertain. The CDR3 contains 11 residues when both ends are counted. CDR3 loop: CARSSYNEQFV.